The clone carrying this TCR beta chain was seen many times. Its antigen is not identified. This may come from a read error, since a much larger clone is one base off. Primed by a sample-barcoded 5' primer and a J-beta primer mix, a second PCR proceeded for 7 to 11 cycles. Unique molecular identifiers of 12 random nucleotides labeled each cDNA. In TCRdb, the 5' RACE reads were re-called with MiXCR into one record per CDR3 protein. The sample yields about 650,000 distinct CDR3 sequences, about 30% seen once. The sample is drawn from a study of blood T cells in healthy people across ages. Germline CDR1 and CDR2: SQVTM and ANQGSEA. This CDR3 has 12 residues. Study-wide results and limits: Higher diversity, along with more naive CD4+ cells, distinguished long-lived donors from aged donors. A roughly linear fall in TCR beta diversity per million T cells was seen with increasing age.

The rearrangement uses TRBV29-1 and TRBJ2-1; D call uncertain. The better agreement between TRBJ2-7 and the DNA end casts doubt on the J call. Specimen: blood. The TCR was taken from a woman of 80 years or more in good health. The chain's CDR3 is CSVLLPYNEQYF. DNA for the CDR3: TGCAGCGTCCTGCTCCCCTACAATGAGCAGTACTTC.